This T cell receptor (beta chain) derives from a study of shared clonotypes between healthy human individuals. Study-wide points: The study generally estimated greater richness for naive than memory subsets.

Some clones are missing from TCRdb's copy, which holds only in-frame ones; the method was immunoSEQ multiplex PCR. The data show 2 million to 2.5 million clones, 95% seen once. V lost 3 bases to trimming and J lost 7 bases, with 10 bases between them. The CDR3 has 13 amino acids. In germline, CDR1 is SGHDN, CDR2 FVKESK. Comments on this clone: Its target is not known.

Sequences were obtained from naive CD4+ T cells sorted from blood. Subset reported: CD45RA+ positively selected. The sequence was obtained from a man between 18 and 35 years old in good health. The chain has TRBV14 and TRBJ2-1; possibly TRBD1 for D (5 bases). The CDR3 spells CASSHRDRNEQFF. The CDR3 region has the DNA TGTGCCAGCAGCCACAGGGATAGGAATGAGCAGTTCTTC.